There are a few counts of the clone carrying this T cell receptor (beta chain). Its antigen is undetermined. V dropped 0 bases and J dropped 7 bases, with 7 bases sitting between them. Germline V gives CDR1 SGHNT, CDR2 YYREEE (reference sequence). The CDR3 loop spans 12 amino acids. This sample is drawn from a study of T-cell memory formation after mild COVID-19. Study details: Largely donor-specific TCR clusters were found. Study conclusions and caveats: Later expanders leaned toward CD4+, whereas clones contracting from day 15 to 85 were balanced CD4/CD8. Several responding clones turned up in pre-infection memory, indicating that cross-reactive memory may have taken part.

Employing constant-segment primers, 5'RACE generated TCR alpha and TCR beta cDNA libraries bearing sample barcodes and UMIs. TCRdb re-derived calls from the 5' RACE reads in MiXCR, one entry per CDR3 protein. The sample lists around 390,000 distinct CDR3 sequences; roughly 15% were seen once. The chain uses TRBV5-4 and TRBJ1-1; D is uncertain. This TCR was recovered from a man younger than 35 who had mild COVID-19 (a few samples of this study predate the infection). Cell type and time point are not known. Sequencing was performed on PBMCs or a T cell subset sorted from them (not recorded which). The CDR3 spells CASSLDAGEAFF. The DNA of the CDR3 is TGTGCCAGCAGCTTGGATGCAGGTGAAGCTTTCTTT.